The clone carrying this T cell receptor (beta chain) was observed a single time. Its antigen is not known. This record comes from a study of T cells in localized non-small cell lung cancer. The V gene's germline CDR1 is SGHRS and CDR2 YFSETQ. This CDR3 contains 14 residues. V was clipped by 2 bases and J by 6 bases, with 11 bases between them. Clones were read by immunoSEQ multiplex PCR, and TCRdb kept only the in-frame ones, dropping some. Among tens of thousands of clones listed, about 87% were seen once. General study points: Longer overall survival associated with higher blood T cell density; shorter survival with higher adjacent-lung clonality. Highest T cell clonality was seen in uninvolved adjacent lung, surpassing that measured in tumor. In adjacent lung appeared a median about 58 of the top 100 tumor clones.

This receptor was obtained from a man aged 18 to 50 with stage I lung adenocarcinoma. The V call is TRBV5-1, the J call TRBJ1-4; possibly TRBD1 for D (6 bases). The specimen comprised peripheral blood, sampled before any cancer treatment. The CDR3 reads CASSLTGRDEKLFF. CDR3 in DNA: TGCGCCAGCAGCTTAACAGGGCGAGATGAAAAACTGTTTTTT.